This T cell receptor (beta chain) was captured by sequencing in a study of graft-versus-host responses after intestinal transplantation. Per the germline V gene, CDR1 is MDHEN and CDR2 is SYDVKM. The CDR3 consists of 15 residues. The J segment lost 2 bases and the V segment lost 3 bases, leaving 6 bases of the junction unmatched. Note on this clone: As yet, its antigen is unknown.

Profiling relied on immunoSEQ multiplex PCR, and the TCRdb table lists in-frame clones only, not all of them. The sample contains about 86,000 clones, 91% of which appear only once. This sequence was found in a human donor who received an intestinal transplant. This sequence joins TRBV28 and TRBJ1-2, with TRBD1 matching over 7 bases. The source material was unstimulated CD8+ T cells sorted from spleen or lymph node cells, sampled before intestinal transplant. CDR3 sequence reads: CASSFGTETNYGYTF. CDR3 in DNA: TGTGCCAGCAGTTTTGGGACAGAAACAAACTATGGCTACACCTTC.